This T cell receptor beta chain was retrieved from a study of T cells in Graves' hyperthyroidism and ophthalmopathy. The TCR beta CDR3 regions underwent amplification using RNA transcripts as the source. Carried out on the TCR CDR3, a first-round RT-PCR used the HTBI primer set. TCRdb reanalysed the multiplex PCR reads using MiXCR and keeps one entry per CDR3 protein. Of a few hundred thousand distinct CDR3 sequences listed, less than 20% were seen once; the top ten hold 40%. The CDR3 extends over 16 amino acids. Looked up from germline, CDR1 is MNHNS and CDR2 is SASEGT. Trimming pared 5 bases from V and 5 bases from J, leaving 19 bases between.

This TCR derives from a man younger than 35 with Graves' ophthalmopathy. Sequencing was carried out using blood. This rearrangement joins TRBV6-1 to TRBJ1-5, with a weak D call TRBD1 (5 bases). As DNA, the CDR3 is TGTGCCAGCAGTTCCGCCGGCGCTCGGGGCTATCAGCCCCAGCATTTT. This translates into CASSSAGARGYQPQHF.